The entry that follows covers one T cell receptor beta chain sequence. What it binds is not known. The authors produced TCR alpha and TCR beta cDNA libraries with sample barcodes and UMIs by 5'RACE using constant-segment primers. MiXCR was run by TCRdb on the 5' RACE reads, yielding one entry per CDR3 protein. This table holds fewer than 200,000 distinct CDR3 sequences, approximately 18% found once. The V segment lost 5 bases and the J segment 4 bases; nucleotides outside the gene matches: 4. The CDR3 extends over 15 amino acids. Germline CDR1 SGHTA, CDR2 FQGNSA. This record comes from a study of T-cell memory formation after mild COVID-19. Study background: TCR clusters largely stayed donor specific. Points from the study as a whole: Clones contracting across day 15 to 85 had a balanced CD4/CD8 profile; later expanding clones leaned CD4+. Among CD4+ contracting clones, most were CM and EM, and CD8+ ones EMRA.

Sequenced: PBMCs or a T cell subset sorted from them (not recorded which). The chain recombines TRBV7-2 with TRBJ2-1; 11 bases fit TRBD2. The sequence derives from a man younger than 35 who had mild COVID-19 (a few samples of this study predate the infection). Cell type and time point are not known. The CDR3: CASSPTSGEYNEQFF. Written as DNA, the CDR3 is TGTGCCAGCAGCCCGACTAGCGGGGAATACAATGAGCAGTTCTTC.